Following are 12 T cell receptor beta chains from one sample sequenced in a study of blood T cells in healthy people across ages. PCR was performed a second time for about 6 to 12 cycles using a sample-barcoded 5' primer and a J-beta primer mix. Each CDR3 protein gets one entry after TCRdb re-called the 5' RACE reads with MiXCR. The table lists around 320,000 distinct CDR3 sequences, roughly 26% of them singletons. Sequencing was done on a sample of blood. These receptors came from a woman between 70 and 85 years old in good health.

This clonotype was seen ten or more times. The chain has TRBV15 and TRBJ2-1; 11 bases line up with TRBD2. Germline V gene lookup returns CDR1 LNHNV and CDR2 YYDKDF (reference sequence). Unmatched junction bases numbered 7, after V lost 0 bases and J lost 0 bases. This CDR3 region has 19 residues. CDR3 residues: CATSRDQGTSGYSYNEQFF. In DNA form, the CDR3 reads TGTGCCACCAGCAGAGATCAGGGGACTAGCGGTTACTCCTACAATGAGCAGTTCTTC. Supplemented by reference TRBV15 and TRBJ2-1, the full variable domain reads DAMVIQNPRYQVTQFGKPVTLSCSQTLNHNVMYWYQQKSSQAPKLLFHYYDKDFNNEADTPDNFQSRRPNTSFCFLDIRSPGLGDTAMYLCATSRDQGTSGYSYNEQFFGPGTRLTVL.

The rearrangement joins TRBV10-3 to TRBJ2-1; the D is unclear. The J call may not be correct, given that the DNA end is closer to TRBJ2-7. Germline CDR1 and CDR2: ENHRY and SYGVKD. The CDR3 runs 11 residues. The DNA for the CDR3 is TGTGCCATCAGTGAGACATACGAGCAGTACTTC. Translation gives CAISETYEQYF.

V and J are TRBV6-5 and TRBJ2-2, with D perhaps TRBD1 (5 bases). In germline, CDR1 is MNHEY, CDR2 SVGAGI. V lost 7 bases, J lost 7 bases, and 10 bases lay in between. The CDR3 is made up of 12 amino acids. The CDR3 bases are TGTGCCAGCACCCAGGGTTACGGGGAGCTGTTTTTT. Translation gives CASTQGYGELFF.

The chain links TRBV28 to TRBJ2-7; D perhaps matches TRBD2 (6 bases). The V end lost 4 bases, the J end lost 3 bases, and 16 bases lay between the germline ends. Germline assignment: CDR1 MDHEN and CDR2 SYDVKM. The CDR3 loop spans 15 amino acids. The CDR3 region is CASSSTGTLGYEQYF. For the CDR3, the DNA is TGTGCCAGCAGTTCAACCGGGACTCTGGGCTACGAGCAGTACTTC.

This clonotype was seen a handful of times. The chain carries TRBV5-1 and TRBJ1-4, with a weak D call TRBD1 (6 bases). From germline, CDR1 is SGHRS and CDR2 YFSETQ. The V and J ends lost 1 base and 1 base respectively, with 14 bases between them. The CDR3 totals 17 residues. In DNA form, the CDR3 reads TGCGCCAGCAGCTTGACCCCGACAGGCCAAACTAATGAAAAACTGTTTTTT. Translated, it gives CASSLTPTGQTNEKLFF.

This clonotype was detected only a few times. The V call is TRBV6-5, the J call TRBJ1-1; tentative D call: TRBD1 (5 bases). Germline CDR1 MNHEY, CDR2 SVGAGI. Trimming removed 5 bases from V and 0 bases from J, with 10 bases in between. This CDR3 is built from 14 residues. CDR3 DNA sequence: TGTGCCAGCAGTGAGGGACTATTGAACACTGAAGCTTTCTTT. Encoded protein: CASSEGLLNTEAFF.

This clonotype was detected only a few times. This chain connects TRBV28 to TRBJ2-1; 13 nucleotides match TRBD2. The germline gives CDR1 MDHEN, CDR2 SYDVKM. The junction had 12 bases not matched to a gene; V was cut back by 4 bases and J by 9 bases. This CDR3 has 17 amino acids. The CDR3 region is CASSSQPGTSGMGEQFF. CDR3 DNA sequence: TGTGCCAGCAGTTCCCAGCCAGGGACTAGCGGGATGGGTGAGCAGTTCTTC.

The chain is built from TRBV12-3 or TRBV12-4 and TRBJ2-7; 8 nucleotides align to TRBD2. This CDR3 region has 14 residues. With 5 bases clipped from V and 2 bases from J, the junction kept 5 bases outside the gene matches. The DNA of the CDR3 is TGTGCCAGCAGTGGCAGGGGACTAGCCTACGAGCAGTACTTC. This codes for CASSGRGLAYEQYF.

This clonotype turned up a few times. The chain carries TRBV20-1 and TRBJ2-1; 9 bases agree with TRBD2. The DNA end lines up better with TRBJ2-7; the J call may be wrong. CDR1 is DFQATT, CDR2 SNEGSKA, per germline (reference sequence). CDR3 size: 14 residues. The DNA for the CDR3 is TGCAGTGCCCCTATAGCGGGAGATCGCTACGAGCAGTACTTC. Its protein is CSAPIAGDRYEQYF.

The rearrangement uses TRBV7-2 and TRBJ2-7; no clear D. Per the germline V gene, CDR1 is SGHTA and CDR2 is FQGNSA. CDR3 length: 15 residues. V was pared by 1 base and J by 0 bases, with 10 bases between. As DNA, the CDR3 is TGTGCCAGCAGCTTAGATAACGTAGCCTCCTACGAGCAGTACTTC. Translated: CASSLDNVASYEQYF.

The chain joins TRBV4-1 to TRBJ2-7; D may be TRBD1 (6 bases). The CDR3 has 15 amino acids. The germline gives CDR1 MGHRA, CDR2 YSYEKL. Trimming cost V 5 bases and J 2 bases, with 16 bases left between them. The CDR3 loop reads CASSRSRDTAYEQYF. The CDR3 DNA sequence: TGCGCCAGCAGCAGGTCCCGGGACACCGCCTACGAGCAGTACTTC.

The CDR3 DNA is TGCAGTGCTCATAATTCCGGGACAGGGGACTATAATGAGCAGTTCTTC. Residues: CSAHNSGTGDYNEQFF. This chain connects TRBV20-1 to TRBJ2-5, with TRBD1 identical over 10 bases. The better agreement between TRBJ2-1 and the DNA end casts doubt on the J call. The germline V gene encodes CDR1 DFQATT and CDR2 SNEGSKA (reference sequence). The CDR3 extends over 16 amino acids.